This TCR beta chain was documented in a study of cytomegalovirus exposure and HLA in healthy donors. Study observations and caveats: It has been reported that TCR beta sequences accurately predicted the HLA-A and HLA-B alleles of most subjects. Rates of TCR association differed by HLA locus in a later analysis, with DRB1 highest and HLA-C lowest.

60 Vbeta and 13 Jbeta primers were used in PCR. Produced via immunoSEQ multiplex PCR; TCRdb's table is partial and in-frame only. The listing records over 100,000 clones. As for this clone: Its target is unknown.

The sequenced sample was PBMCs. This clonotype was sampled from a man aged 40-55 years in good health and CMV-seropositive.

The CDR3 region has the DNA TGCGCCAGCAGCAACTTGGAAATTACCGGGACAGGGCGAAGAACCGGGGAGCTGTTTTTT. Its protein product is CASSNLEITGTGRRTGELFF. The genes are TRBV5-1 and TRBJ2-2, with TRBD1 identical over 9 bases. The CDR3 runs 20 residues. In germline, CDR1 is SGHRS, CDR2 YFSETQ. The V gene end was trimmed by 4 bases and the J gene end by 5 bases; junction bases not matched to a gene: 21.